This TCR beta chain came from a study of blood T cell repertoires in COVID-19 (dated by TCRdb to 2020 to 2022). Turning to the overall study: The collaborator samples originated in the United States, Italy and Spain and spanned the acute and convalescent phases of COVID-19. A freely available public database, intended as a resource for researchers studying the immune response to SARS-CoV-2, is where the repertoires were released. HLA class I and class II types, where available, came from metadata supplied by the sample provider rather than from assay-based typing. The samples were drawn from two sources: the first 160 participants of the ongoing ImmuneRACE study, and approximately 1,300 subjects contributed by 6 global collaborators. The material from the prospective study consisted of cDNA or gDNA derived from T cells, B-cell-depleted T cells, or PBMCs. The dataset comprised deeply sampled blood TCRbeta repertoires from subjects exposed to, actively infected with, or recovered from COVID-19. The sample metadata nearly always contained a de-identified subject ID, COVID-19 status, age in years and sex.

Study-wide conclusions, independent of this receptor: Clinical and demographic metadata were provided uncurated, with the amount varying by source and participant.

Between the V and J ends, shortened by 0 bases and 0 bases respectively, the junction contains 17 bases. The CDR3 runs 17 amino acids, cysteine and phenylalanine included. CDR3 DNA only is kept here, 51 bases in frame from base 1. The germline V gene encodes CDR1 GTSNPN and CDR2 SVGIG (reference sequence). Remarks on this clone: The clone's antigen remains unknown. Base-call qualities are not available, and no considerably larger clone is one nucleotide away.

TCRbeta CDR3 regions were amplified from genomic DNA by means of the immunoSEQ Assay, a bias-controlled multiplex PCR. Under the source paper's analysis protocol: Within the assay, amplification of reference gene primers was used to estimate how many nucleated cells each sample contained. To quantify the absolute abundance of each unique TCRbeta CDR3 rearrangement, sequence reads were collapsed and filtered. Productive Simpson clonality was computed per sample as the square root of Simpson's diversity index over productive rearrangements. TCRdb provides this immuneACCESS table in a form limited to in-frame rearrangements. Some clones are lacking; in checked studies, under half of them reflect an unresolved V gene, and why the rest are absent is not known. The V and J calls and clone size are taken from that table; D and trimming were inferred from the DNA. This sample comprises some 160,000 clones, more than 65% of them detected only once. The top ten clones comprise roughly 4.3% of the sample.

Whole blood was collected in K2EDTA tubes by collaborating institutions according to the institutions' own protocols. For TCRbeta analysis, collaborators shipped samples as frozen whole blood, isolated PBMCs, or DNA extracted from either of those sample types. The chain is made from TRBV30 and TRBJ2-5, and perhaps TRBD1 as D gene, on 6 matching bases. This receptor was obtained from a man aged 60-69 years with acute or convalescent COVID-19. The sample was peripheral blood. The DNA is TGTGCCTGGAGTGTCGACAGGAAGAATTATTACCAAGAGACCCAGTACTTC. It specifies CAWSVDRKNYYQETQYF.